This T cell receptor (beta chain) was captured by sequencing in a study of cytomegalovirus exposure and HLA in healthy donors (dated by TCRdb to 2017 to 2019). For the wider study: An earlier analysis of some 600 of the donors reported roughly 300 Gb of sequence data and around 100 million unique TCR beta sequences obtained from around 190 million T cells. An early release that covered several hundred HLA-typed donors contained around 300 gigabases of sequencing data and tens of millions of unique TCR sequences. Among the roughly 410 genotyped donors, approximately 81% belonged to the genetic ancestry cluster associated with self-reported Caucasian donors. The aim of the study was to test whether cataloging public T cell receptors could identify signatures of past pathogen exposure. The T cell repertoires of 666 subjects were profiled by immunosequencing and related to cytomegalovirus serostatus. In addition to the first cohort of 650 to 800 subjects, a separate validation cohort of 120 different subjects was used. To predict cytomegalovirus infection status, the study combined high-throughput TCR immunosequencing, statistical association of individual TCRs with disease status, and machine learning. To study patterns of TCR occurrence, a later analysis re-analyzed previously published TCR beta repertoires from just over 650 donors and added high-resolution HLA genotyping. In the later analysis, no new phenotypic data were used to find candidate immune exposures; instead, reliance was placed on TCR beta sequences and their occurrence across donors. In an earlier analysis of 550 to 700 of the donors, high-throughput TCR beta sequencing was used to judge whether each TCR beta V gene segment behaved as functional or pseudogenic. Donor age, sex, ethnicity and CMV serostatus were compiled together with the repertoire data. A later genetic analysis took genome-wide SNP genotypes for about 65% of the 666 donors and used that subset as a discovery cohort. All discovery cohort repertoires had been generated on a single sequencing platform. HLA typing covered class I and class II loci at four-digit resolution. The number of donors typed differed by locus, with 629-630 for A, B, C, DRB1 and DQB1, roughly 550 for DQA1, approximately 580 for DPA1, and approximately 470 for DPB1. Roughly five DR-DQ haplotypes were handled as single units for association and clustering because linkage in the cohort was strong. Among 398 genotyped donors of the cohort, an average of approximately 240,000 unique TCR beta nucleotide sequences was sequenced per donor, of which 15% to 20% were non-productive.

Study-wide findings and limitations: In a later genetic analysis, fewer N-insertions in productive TCRs were reported among donors in an Asian-associated ancestry cluster than the roughly 700-donor mean. Strong co-occurrence of HLA alleles, especially DR and DQ, made assigning TCR associations to individual alleles difficult. Approximately 18 rarely observed V segments, including chromosome 9 orphons, were excluded from the earlier analysis of about 500 of the donors because counts were too low. A few of the identified cytomegalovirus-associated TCR beta chains were confirmed in vitro to be specific for cytomegalovirus antigens. This cohort had only TCR beta chains sequenced, and the lack of alpha or paired-chain data limited which features could be detected. A cluster of highly shared sequence variants was judged likely to be a technical artifact of the sequencing pipeline. A later analysis reported that several top co-occurrence clusters appeared linked to parvovirus B19, influenza, CMV and Epstein-Barr virus. An earlier analysis of 587 of the donors showed that most TCR beta V segments appeared in productive rearrangements either about 87% or about 30% of the time, which broadly matched IMGT annotations. Specific HLA alleles were associated with 16,951 TCR beta sequences at a false discovery rate of 0.05 in a later analysis. The 87-base-pair reads could not distinguish some IMGT-functional V segments, including TRBV6-2 and TRBV6-3, so those segments were excluded. A further reported finding was that TCR beta sequences accurately predicted the HLA-A and HLA-B alleles for most subjects in the first cohort. Roughly uniform sequencing depth across donors was assumed in presence/absence analyses, although this assumption may not hold. A total of roughly 160 TCR beta chains were listed by the study as associated with cytomegalovirus. According to a later analysis, most CMV-associated TCR beta chains appeared to be HLA-restricted, and the HLA associations seemed to be driven largely by CMV exposure. Because HLA typing was missing for some donors at each locus, association tests included only the typed subset. While some public TCRs were present in many individuals, most TCR sequences turned up only very rarely across donors. According to a later analysis, TCR association rates differed among HLA loci, with DRB1 alleles showing the most associated TCRs and HLA-C alleles showing the fewest. CMV serostatus was the only immune exposure information available for the cohort. V-gene and J-gene trimming of TCR beta chains was associated with a missense DCLRE1C variant in a later genetic analysis, and the association was replicated in an independent cohort. In a later analysis, HLA-associated TCR beta chains showed more clonal expansion and lower generation probabilities than non-associated chains that were equally common. The classifier was reported to diagnose cytomegalovirus status with high specificity and sensitivity in both the original and validation cohorts. Correlated functional status among segregating V segments might be attributable to linkage disequilibrium, but an unknown experimental factor could not be ruled out. The authors suggested that the approach could potentially be extended to other disease states and immunological phenotypes.

Library preparation employed the immunoSEQ multiplex PCR assay. For the multiplex PCR, a mixture combining 60 forward primers for TCR Vbeta segments and 13 reverse primers for TCR Jbeta segments was used. Amplification of the CDR3 region of rearranged TCR beta genes was performed with a multiplex PCR assay on genomic DNA. On the Illumina HiSeq System, the amplified TCR beta libraries were sequenced as 87-base-pair reads. Per the original workflow: In a later analysis, about 80 million unique TCR beta chains were counted across the roughly 670 repertoires, and roughly 11 million of these chains were shared by at least two donors. Raw reads were error-corrected and collapsed into unique sequences by a nearest-neighbor algorithm in which closely related sequences were merged to remove PCR and sequencing errors. CDR3 sequences were aligned to IMGT reference sequences to assign V, D and J gene segments. Each retained sequence needed at least a six-nucleotide match to both a V gene segment and a J gene segment. A rearrangement was called productive if the CDR3 had no stop codons and remained in frame with V and J, and every other rearrangement was called non-productive. Following IMGT convention, CDR3 was defined as the stretch from the second conserved V-encoded cysteine up to the conserved J-encoded phenylalanine. The earlier analysis of roughly 590 of the donors excluded sequences that lacked an unambiguous match to a single V gene segment. In an earlier analysis of approximately 590 of the donors, a V segment was called functional when productive rearrangements were above 56.7%, and segregating when the standard deviation between donors exceeded 5%. A statistical classification framework was built to diagnose cytomegalovirus status from the catalog of TCR beta chain sequences. In a later analysis, TCR nucleotide sequences were compared against IMGT/GENE-DB human TR gene sequences so that V and J genes could be assigned. Using the TCRdist pipeline, a later analysis assigned CDR3 sequences along with most-parsimonious VDJ recombination scenarios. In a later analysis, every TCR beta chain was defined by the combination of its CDR3 amino acid sequence and its V-gene family, and reads without a unique V-gene family were dropped. In a later analysis, fewer than 600 highly shared, low-generation-probability nucleotide sequences were removed to address suspected cross-contamination and a sequencing artifact. In a later analysis, a clonal expansion index for each public chain was calculated from normalized within-repertoire ranks of inferred template counts. In a later analysis, generation probabilities were computed with a VDJ recombination model fitted to out-of-frame rearrangements, and the resulting probabilities were checked against IGoR. In a later analysis, TCR-TCR, TCR-HLA and TCR-CMV co-occurrence was scored with hypergeometric tests, and a repertoire-size bias correction was applied to TCR pairs. To estimate false discovery rates, a later analysis permuted the HLA or CMV assignments 20 times. In a later analysis, co-occurring TCRs were grouped using DBSCAN, with TCRdist sequence similarity added in when clustering inside HLA-allele-positive subsets. Repertoires with fewer than 30,000 or more than 120,000 public chains, plus five repertoires with anomalous nucleotide sharing, were excluded from co-occurrence clustering. Entries here come from immuneACCESS through TCRdb and include only in-frame sequences with V and J called. Some clones fail to appear in such tables; in the studies checked, an unresolved V gene covers under half of the shortfall, and the cause of the remainder is unknown. V and J calls and clone size are those listed in that table; D and trimming were worked out from the DNA. The sample table lists 150,000 to 200,000 clones, about 73% of them with a count of one. The top ten constitute approximately 3% of the sample.

For CDR1 and CDR2, the germline V gene lists SGHRS and YFSETQ. The CDR3, from cysteine to phenylalanine, totals 15 residues. Left in the record is the CDR3 DNA by itself, 45 bases read in frame from the first base. A distance of 15 bases separates the germline ends of V and J, which lose 4 bases and 5 bases respectively. Turning to this clone: The antigen it recognizes is unknown. No qualities accompany the bases; no much larger clone lies one base away.

The cohort was made up of 666 healthy bone marrow donors. At the time of sampling, every cohort member was nominally healthy, though immune exposures that went unrecorded were likely present. The donor tested CMV seronegative and was one of the 352 seronegative cohort members. Each donor provided a peripheral blood sample, and peripheral blood mononuclear cells were used for TCR beta sequencing. Genomic DNA extraction from the blood cell samples was performed with the Qiagen DNeasy Blood Extraction Kit. The receptor was isolated from a woman aged 40-49 years in good health and CMV-seronegative. Recombination linked TRBV5-1 to TRBJ2-2; TRBD2 might be the D gene, on 6 matching bases. Sequencing input: PBMCs. The CDR3: CASSPALAGTGELFF. The sequence in DNA is TGCGCCAGCAGCCCGGCACTAGCAGGTACCGGGGAGCTGTTTTTT.